These 11 T cell receptor beta chains share one sample of origin, sequenced in a study of shared clonotypes between healthy human individuals. The table came from immunoSEQ multiplex PCR; TCRdb's copy has only in-frame clones and leaves some out. The sample carries around 980,000 clones, about 80% recorded once. The material sequenced was memory CD4+ T cells from PBMCs. Subset denoted: CD45RA-negative fraction. These receptor sequences come from a man aged 18 to 29 in good health. Some clones in this sample may be carry-over from other donors' samples.

The rearrangement links TRBV28 to TRBJ1-3; D remains unclear. This CDR3 contains 13 residues. CDR1 and CDR2 from the germline V gene are MDHEN and SYDVKM. Trimming took 2 bases from V and 6 from J, leaving 8 bases between them. The CDR3 bases are TGTGCCAGCAGTTTACCAGTAGCAAACACCATATATTTT. Translating it yields CASSLPVANTIYF.

V gene TRBV10-3 combines with J gene TRBJ1-4; D call uncertain. The germline CDR1 and CDR2 sequences are ENHRY and SYGVKD. The germline V and J ends were trimmed by 6 bases and 3 bases, with 14 bases remaining between them. There are 15 residues in the CDR3. The CDR3 nucleotides are TGTGCCATCAGCCGCCTAGGAGCTGCTAATGAAAAACTGTTTTTT. Its protein is CAISRLGAANEKLFF.

This chain uses TRBV25-1 with TRBJ1-2; a weak D match, TRBD1 (5 bases). The CDR3 has 13 amino acids. V was pared by 3 bases and J by 6 bases, with 11 bases between. Germline values: CDR1 MGHDK, CDR2 SYGVNS. This CDR3 is CASSDRDLHGYTF. CDR3 nucleotides: TGTGCCAGCAGTGATCGGGACTTACATGGCTACACCTTC.

This clone was observed a few times. V usage is TRBV7-9 and J usage is TRBJ1-4; 7 bases agree with TRBD1. Looked up from germline, CDR1 is SEHNR and CDR2 is FQNEAQ (reference sequence). V shed 4 bases and J 8 bases; nucleotides not matched to a gene: 7. The length of the CDR3 is 14 residues. The CDR3 spells CASSSDRAREKLFF. The CDR3 nucleotides are TGTGCCAGCAGCTCAGACAGGGCTCGAGAAAAACTGTTTTTT.

V gene TRBV2 combines with J gene TRBJ1-2; 9 bases align to TRBD1. The CDR3 extends over 15 amino acids. J gave up 4 bases and V 8 bases, and 11 bases lay outside the gene matches. Germline CDR1 SNHLY, CDR2 FYNNEI. In DNA form, the CDR3 reads TGTGCCAGCGGACAGGGGAGAGGGCTTTCCTATGGCTACACCTTC. Protein product: CASGQGRGLSYGYTF.

V is TRBV28 and J is TRBJ1-4, with 9 nucleotides matching TRBD1. The CDR3 spans 15 residues. V lost 2 bases, J lost 8 bases, and 6 bases stayed unmatched. Per the germline V gene, CDR1 is MDHEN and CDR2 is SYDVKM. CDR3 sequence reads: CASSLADRGGEKLFF. The CDR3 bases are TGTGCCAGCAGTTTAGCGGACAGGGGAGGCGAAAAACTGTTTTTT.

The chain joins TRBV7-9 to TRBJ2-7; D gene unclear. V lost 5 bases and J 0 bases, leaving 8 bases between the germline ends. The V gene's germline CDR1 is SEHNR and CDR2 FQNEAQ (reference sequence). CDR3 length: 13 amino acids. The CDR3 nucleotides read TGTGCCAGCAGCCCCACAGTCTCCTACGAGCAGTACTTC. Its protein product is CASSPTVSYEQYF. Drawing the rest from reference TRBV7-9 and TRBJ2-7, the complete variable domain is DTGVSQNPRHKITKRGQNVTFRCDPISEHNRLYWYRQTLGQGPEFLTYFQNEAQLEKSRLLSDRFSAERPKGSFSTLEIQRTEQGDSAMYLCASSPTVSYEQYFGPGTRLTVT.

The chain is built from TRBV9 and TRBJ1-3; D is perhaps TRBD1 (5 bases). The germline V gene has CDR1 SGDLS and CDR2 YYNGEE. Trimming took off 5 bases at V and 3 bases at J, with 12 bases between the two ends. The CDR3 spans 14 residues. The CDR3 bases are TGTGCCAGCAGTTTGGTAGGGGATGGAAACACCATATATTTT. The encoded protein is CASSLVGDGNTIYF. The full variable domain, its missing parts supplied by reference TRBV9 and TRBJ1-3, is DSGVTQTPKHLITATGQRVTLRCSPRSGDLSVYWYQQSLDQGLQFLIQYYNGEERAKGNILERFSAQQFPDLHSELNLSSLELGDSALYFCASSLVGDGNTIYFGEGSWLTVV.

This clone has a single count. This chain uses TRBV6-1 with TRBJ2-7; 11 nucleotides agree with TRBD1. CDR3 length: 13 residues. V lost 10 bases to trimming and J lost 2 bases; unmatched junction nucleotides: 4. Germline-derived CDR1 and CDR2 are MNHNS and SASEGT. The CDR3 loop reads CAIGTGGPYEQYF. CDR3 DNA: TGTGCCATCGGGACAGGGGGTCCCTACGAGCAGTACTTC.

This clone was seen only once. CDR3 protein: CASSQLGRSHNEQFF. In DNA, the CDR3 is TGCGCCAGCAGCCAACTAGGGCGGTCTCACAATGAGCAGTTCTTC. V usage is TRBV5-1 and J usage is TRBJ2-1; a possible D gene is TRBD2 (5 bases). V was pared by 4 bases and J by 5 bases, with 16 bases between. Germline CDR1 is SGHRS and CDR2 is YFSETQ. The CDR3 contains 15 residues.

This chain connects TRBV5-8 to TRBJ1-6; D is undetermined. This CDR3 is built from 13 residues. V lost 7 bases and J 4 bases, leaving 9 bases between the germline ends. CDR1 SGHTS and CDR2 YDEGEE come from the germline V gene. Here the CDR3 DNA reads TGTGCCAGCGCAGGCAGATATAATTCACCCCTCCACTTT. It yields the protein CASAGRYNSPLHF.